Listed here are 20 T cell receptor beta chains from one sample, sequenced in a study of technical replicates of blood from several donors. Using immunoSEQ multiplex PCR, the repertoire was profiled, and TCRdb retains in-frame clones only, with some absent. The profile covers approximately 73,000 clones, with around nine tenths appearing a single time and roughly 0.37% taken by the ten largest. Sequencing input: T cells isolated from PBMCs. Every receptor here comes from a human donor in good health.

The J gene is TRBJ2-7, the V gene TRBV20-1, with 7 bases lining up with TRBD2. The CDR3 has 11 amino acids. The germline CDR1 and CDR2 sequences are DFQATT and SNEGSKA (reference sequence). The V segment lost 5 bases and the J segment 5 bases; nucleotides outside the gene matches: 3. The CDR3 region is CSAHLADEQYF. CDR3 bases: TGCAGTGCTCATCTAGCGGACGAGCAGTACTTC.

The rearrangement links TRBV5-5 to TRBJ2-4; 8 nucleotides match TRBD2. This CDR3 is built from 17 residues. J was trimmed by 6 bases and V by 5 bases; bases with no gene match: 16. The germline V gene has CDR1 SGHKS and CDR2 YYEKEE (reference sequence). The CDR3 loop is CASSSGALAGGLNIQYF. CDR3 DNA sequence: TGTGCCAGCAGTTCGGGGGCTCTGGCGGGAGGTCTAAACATTCAGTACTTC.

The chain links TRBV5-1 to TRBJ2-1; TRBD2 might be the D (6 bases). This CDR3 contains 13 residues. The germline CDR1 and CDR2 sequences are SGHRS and YFSETQ. Trimming removed 4 bases at V and 3 bases at J, with 8 bases between. The CDR3 region has the DNA TGCGCCAGCAGCGAGACTAGCTACAATGAGCAGTTCTTC. This gives the protein CASSETSYNEQFF.

The chain uses TRBV5-8 and TRBJ1-2, with D hard to call. Per the germline V gene, CDR1 is SGHTS and CDR2 is YDEGEE. This CDR3 region has 14 residues. The V end lost 4 bases, the J end lost 8 bases, and 18 bases lay between the germline ends. The CDR3, as DNA: TGTGCCAGCAGCCTCGGCCAGGAGGGTCTCGGCTACACCTTC. It is translated as CASSLGQEGLGYTF.

The chain links TRBV7-9 to TRBJ1-1; a possible D gene is TRBD1 (6 bases). V lost 2 bases and J 3 bases, leaving 19 bases between the germline ends. This CDR3 has 17 residues. From germline, CDR1 is SEHNR and CDR2 FQNEAQ (reference sequence). The CDR3 sequence is CASSLSTGNRLDTEAFF. CDR3 in DNA: TGTGCCAGCAGCTTAAGTACAGGGAATAGGTTAGACACTGAAGCTTTCTTT.

V gene TRBV4-1 combines with J gene TRBJ2-7, with a weak D call TRBD1 (5 bases). Germline V lookup: CDR1 MGHRA, CDR2 YSYEKL. This CDR3 contains 16 residues. V was shortened by 1 base and J by 5 bases, with 18 bases between the two germline ends. CDR3 coding DNA: TGCGCCAGCAGCCAAGGATCGGGTAGGGGATCGGACGAGCAGTACTTC. Its translation is CASSQGSGRGSDEQYF.

The rearrangement links TRBV4-3 to TRBJ2-7; tentative D call: TRBD1 (6 bases). Germline V gives CDR1 LGHNA, CDR2 YSLEER. V lost 4 bases and J 6 bases, leaving 13 bases between the germline ends. The CDR3 consists of 13 residues. The CDR3 region has the DNA TGCGCCAGCAGCCCTAACAGGGTTGGCGAGCAGTACTTC. Residues: CASSPNRVGEQYF.

This sequence joins TRBV9 and TRBJ2-5, with 8 bases that match TRBD2. V dropped 3 bases and J dropped 4; count of bases not matched to a gene: 2. Looked up from germline, CDR1 is SGDLS and CDR2 is YYNGEE. The CDR3 extends over 13 amino acids. DNA of the CDR3: TGTGCCAGCAGCGGGACTAGCCGAGAGACCCAGTACTTC. Encoded protein: CASSGTSRETQYF.

This chain joins TRBV18 and TRBJ1-1; D perhaps matches TRBD1 (6 bases). The CDR3 is 14 residues long. CDR1 is KGHSH, CDR2 LQKENI, per germline. V was pared by 1 base and J by 7 bases, with 13 bases between. The CDR3 DNA is TGTGCCAGCTCACCACTTACAGGGTACGTTGAAGCTTTCTTT. As protein: CASSPLTGYVEAFF.

V usage is TRBV28 and J usage is TRBJ1-1; 8 bases are a match to TRBD1. The CDR3 has 15 amino acids. V was clipped by 8 bases and J by 0 bases; unmatched bases: 8. The germline V gene has CDR1 MDHEN and CDR2 SYDVKM. CDR3 protein: CASGSRGPLNTEAFF. The CDR3 DNA reads as TGTGCCAGCGGAAGCAGGGGGCCTCTGAACACTGAAGCTTTCTTT.

This sequence joins TRBV9 and TRBJ2-1, with D unclear. Per the germline V gene, CDR1 is SGDLS and CDR2 is YYNGEE. This CDR3 comprises 14 residues. Trimming took off 3 bases at V and 8 bases at J, with 15 bases between the two ends. The CDR3 loop reads CASSALRSPDEQFF. The CDR3 region has the DNA TGTGCCAGCAGCGCACTCCGATCCCCCGATGAGCAGTTCTTC.

This rearrangement joins TRBV14 to TRBJ1-2; D may be TRBD1 (6 bases). There are 14 residues in the CDR3. Germline V gene sequence: CDR1 SGHDN, CDR2 FVKESK. V was shortened by 2 bases and J by 6 bases, with 13 bases between the two germline ends. CDR3 residues: CASSQSTGYHGYTF. The CDR3 coding sequence is TGTGCCAGCAGCCAATCCACAGGGTATCATGGCTACACCTTC.

The chain recombines TRBV7-8 with TRBJ2-7, with 9 nucleotides matching TRBD1. Germline V gene data show CDR1 as SGHVS and CDR2 as FQNEAQ. V lost 5 bases to trimming and J lost 1 base; unmatched junction nucleotides: 9. The CDR3 is made up of 16 amino acids. The CDR3 nucleotides read TGTGCCAGCAGCCTGAAAGGGGGACAGGGTTCCTACGAGCAGTACTTC. This sequence encodes CASSLKGGQGSYEQYF.

This chain joins TRBV30 and TRBJ1-5; no clear D gene. V was clipped by 0 bases and J by 8 bases, with 14 bases between them. The CDR3 has 14 amino acids. Germline CDR1 and CDR2: GTSNPN and SVGIG (reference sequence). This CDR3 is CAWSVPREVEPQHF. The CDR3 nucleotides read TGTGCCTGGAGTGTACCTAGGGAGGTGGAGCCCCAGCATTTT.

This chain uses TRBV27 with TRBJ1-5; D possibly corresponds to TRBD1 (6 bases). The CDR3 runs to 15 residues. Per the germline V gene, CDR1 is MNHEY and CDR2 is SMNVEV (reference sequence). The V end lost 6 bases, the J end lost 2 bases, and 14 bases lay between the germline ends. CDR3 in DNA: TGTGCCAGCAGCCAAACCAGGGGTGGCAATCAGCCCCAGCATTTT. Translated: CASSQTRGGNQPQHF.

The rearrangement joins TRBV30 to TRBJ2-7, with 7 bases lining up with TRBD2. The CDR3 extends over 12 amino acids. Trimming cost V 3 bases and J 6 bases; bases outside gene matches: 5. Germline-derived CDR1 and CDR2 are GTSNPN and SVGIG (reference sequence). CDR3 nucleotide sequence: TGTGCCTGGAGACATTCGGGGGGCGAGCAGTACTTC. Amino acid sequence: CAWRHSGGEQYF. Variable domain in full (rest from reference TRBV30 and TRBJ2-7): SQTIHQWPATLVQPVGSPLSLECTVEGTSNPNLYWYRQAAGRGLQLLFYSVGIGQISSEVPQNLSASRPQDRQFILSSKKLLLSDSGFYLCAWRHSGGEQYFGPGTRLTVT.

The chain links TRBV4-1 to TRBJ2-1; D is uncertain. V was clipped by 5 bases and J by 5 bases, with 10 bases between them. The CDR3 covers 13 residues. Germline CDR1 reads MGHRA; CDR2 reads YSYEKL. The CDR3 bases are TGCGCCAGCAGCTCCCACAAGAACAATGAGCAGTTCTTC. As protein: CASSSHKNNEQFF.

This chain links TRBV30 with TRBJ2-5, with D possibly matching TRBD1 (5 bases). This CDR3 has 14 amino acids. CDR1 is GTSNPN, CDR2 SVGIG, per germline (reference sequence). V was cut by 4 bases and J by 4 bases, with 16 bases left in between. CDR3 DNA: TGTGCCTGGAAAACCAGGGCGAAGCGAGAGACCCAGTACTTC. It encodes CAWKTRAKRETQYF.

This chain joins TRBV29-1 and TRBJ2-3; 16 nucleotides align to TRBD2. Per germline, CDR1 SQVTM and CDR2 ANQGSEA. CDR3 length equals 21 residues. The V segment lost 0 bases and the J segment 4 bases; nucleotides outside the gene matches: 16. This chain's CDR3 is CSVEDPPGTSGRVWGPDTQYF. CDR3 bases: TGCAGCGTTGAAGATCCCCCTGGGACTAGCGGGAGGGTTTGGGGTCCAGATACGCAGTATTTT.

This clone was detected once. This chain uses TRBV7-9 with TRBJ2-1, with TRBD2 identical over 15 bases. V lost 2 bases and J lost 7; bases outside the gene matches: 9. CDR3 size: 18 residues. Germline CDR1 SEHNR, CDR2 FQNEAQ (reference sequence). CDR3 residues: CASSLTKGTSGRINEQFF. The CDR3 nucleotides are TGTGCCAGCAGCTTAACTAAGGGGACTAGCGGGAGGATAAATGAGCAGTTCTTC.